The 29 T cell receptor beta chains below come from one sample, sequenced in a study of blood T cell repertoires in COVID-19. This table comes from immunoSEQ multiplex PCR, and its TCRdb copy is limited to in-frame clones, with some not included. This sample has under 300,000 clones, with approximately 82% found just once. Specimen: peripheral blood. The receptors originated from a man between 60 and 70 years old who had recovered from COVID-19.

The CDR3 here is CASSETGNSPLHF. The CDR3 nucleotides are TGTGCCAGCAGTGAGACAGGGAATTCACCCCTCCACTTT. The chain recombines TRBV6-1 with TRBJ1-6, with 7 positions matching TRBD1. With V trimmed by 3 bases and J by 7 bases, 0 bases remained unmatched. The CDR3 contains 13 residues. Germline CDR1 MNHNS, CDR2 SASEGT.

In nucleotides, the CDR3 is TGTGCCAGCAGGGTCATCACTAGCGGGGAGCAGTTCTTC. This sequence encodes CASRVITSGEQFF. The chain carries TRBV2 and TRBJ2-1, with TRBD2 matching 9 bases. There are 13 residues in the CDR3. Germline-derived CDR1 and CDR2 are SNHLY and FYNNEI. With V trimmed by 6 bases and J by 10 bases, 7 bases remained unmatched.

The V gene is TRBV5-5, the J gene TRBJ2-1; the D gene is possibly TRBD2 (6 bases). Germline loops: CDR1 SGHKS, CDR2 YYEKEE (reference sequence). Trimming took off 1 base at V and 6 bases at J, with 14 bases between the two ends. The CDR3 contains 15 residues. The CDR3, as DNA: TGTGCCAGCAGCTTGTGGGGGGATTTGGGCAATGAGCAGTTCTTC. Its protein is CASSLWGDLGNEQFF.

Many counts were recorded for this clone. The genes are TRBV7-3 and TRBJ2-2; 10 nucleotides match TRBD2. Germline CDR1 and CDR2: SGHTA and FQGTGA. V shed 1 base, J shed 6 bases, and the junction held 2 bases outside the gene matches. This CDR3 has 15 amino acids. The CDR3 bases are TGTGCCAGCAGCTTAAGGCTAGCGGGGGCCGGGGAGCTGTTTTTT. It encodes CASSLRLAGAGELFF.

The chain combines TRBV4-1 with TRBJ2-5; D might be TRBD1 (6 bases). V shed 4 bases and J shed 4 bases, with 10 bases lying between them. Germline CDR1 and CDR2: MGHRA and YSYEKL. The CDR3 consists of 13 residues. This CDR3 reads CASSRTVGETQYF. The CDR3 region has the DNA TGCGCCAGCAGCCGGACAGTGGGAGAGACCCAGTACTTC.

The chain uses TRBV5-5 and TRBJ1-1; D gene uncertain. The germline gives CDR1 SGHKS, CDR2 YYEKEE (reference sequence). This CDR3 comprises 14 residues. The V and J ends lost 1 base and 7 bases respectively, with 14 bases between them. This CDR3 is CASSLLVPVREAFF. In nucleotides, the CDR3 is TGTGCCAGCAGCTTGTTGGTCCCCGTGCGTGAAGCTTTCTTT.

The chain is built from TRBV4-1 and TRBJ2-2; 8 bases are shared with TRBD2. Germline values: CDR1 MGHRA, CDR2 YSYEKL. Trimming cost V 2 bases and J 1 base; bases outside gene matches: 3. This CDR3 is built from 16 residues. The CDR3 bases are TGCGCCAGCAGCCAACCCGGGAGGGGGAACACCGGGGAGCTGTTTTTT. This encodes CASSQPGRGNTGELFF.

The chain has TRBV2 and TRBJ2-3; D gene unclear. CDR1 and CDR2 from the germline V gene are SNHLY and FYNNEI. V was pared by 7 bases and J by 0 bases, with 11 bases between. The CDR3 length is 14 residues. This CDR3 is CASILRGSTDTQYF. The CDR3 coding sequence is TGTGCCAGCATCCTGCGTGGTAGCACAGATACGCAGTATTTT.

DNA for the CDR3: TGTGCCTGGAGTATCGGAACTATGAACACTGAAGCTTTCTTT. This translates into CAWSIGTMNTEAFF. The chain has TRBV30 and TRBJ1-1; D ambiguous. Trimming removed 2 bases from V and 0 bases from J, with 10 bases in between. CDR1 GTSNPN and CDR2 SVGIG come from the germline V gene (reference sequence). This CDR3 region has 14 residues.

V is TRBV6-6 and J is TRBJ2-2; 7 bases are shared with TRBD1. Germline CDR1 MNHNY, CDR2 SVGAGI (reference sequence). The CDR3 has 16 amino acids. V was pared by 6 bases and J by 2 bases, with 9 bases of the junction left unmatched. CDR3 in amino acids: CASSLLGTVNTGELFF. CDR3 in DNA: TGTGCCAGCAGCCTCCTTGGGACAGTAAACACCGGGGAGCTGTTTTTT.

With respect to this clone: Other DNA sequences from this sample encode an identical CDR3 as well. As DNA, the CDR3 is TGTGCCAGCTCACCAGGGGCAGGGAATCAGCCCCAGCATTTT. Translated, it gives CASSPGAGNQPQHF. V usage is TRBV18 and J usage is TRBJ1-5; TRBD1 is a possible D gene (5 bases). Germline V gene lookup returns CDR1 KGHSH and CDR2 LQKENI. Trimming removed 2 bases at V and 4 bases at J, with 9 bases between. This CDR3 is 14 amino acids long.

This clone was detected only once. This chain uses TRBV12-3 or TRBV12-4 with TRBJ1-2, with D perhaps matching TRBD1 (5 bases). The CDR3 runs to 13 residues. V gave up 6 bases and J gave up 2 bases, with 10 bases separating them. The DNA for the CDR3 is TGTGCCAGCAGACAGGCCCCCAACTATGGCTACACCTTC. It specifies CASRQAPNYGYTF.

This rearrangement joins TRBV7-6 to TRBJ2-3; 7 bases agree with TRBD2. This CDR3 is built from 15 residues. With 5 bases clipped from V and 0 bases from J, the junction kept 5 bases outside the gene matches. Germline V gives CDR1 SGHVS, CDR2 FNYEAQ. As DNA, the CDR3 is TGTGCCAGCAGCCCGACTAGCCTTAGCACAGATACGCAGTATTTT. Translation gives CASSPTSLSTDTQYF.

This chain joins TRBV9 and TRBJ1-6; unclear D gene. This CDR3 region has 12 residues. From germline, CDR1 is SGDLS and CDR2 YYNGEE. Trimming cost V 2 bases and J 9 bases, with 6 bases left between them. The CDR3 sequence: CASSVEGSPLHF. CDR3 coding DNA: TGTGCCAGCAGCGTTGAGGGTTCACCCCTCCACTTT.

This rearrangement joins TRBV10-3 to TRBJ2-3, with TRBD2 as a possible D gene (6 bases). The V gene lost 7 bases and the J gene lost 0 bases, with 14 bases spanning the gap. Germline values: CDR1 ENHRY, CDR2 SYGVKD. CDR3 length: 15 residues. The CDR3 DNA sequence: TGTGCCATCACCGAGGGCGGGACTAGCACAGATACGCAGTATTTT. Protein product: CAITEGGTSTDTQYF.

This chain uses TRBV30 with TRBJ1-4; 10 nucleotides agree with TRBD1. Germline V lookup: CDR1 GTSNPN, CDR2 SVGIG (reference sequence). With V trimmed by 3 bases and J by 2 bases, 3 bases remained unmatched. This CDR3 contains 15 residues. The CDR3 coding sequence is TGTGCCTGGAGCAGGACAGGGGGGACTAATGAAAAACTGTTTTTT. Translated, it gives CAWSRTGGTNEKLFF.

The chain carries TRBV5-1 and TRBJ1-1; a possible D gene is TRBD1 (6 bases). The V end was cut by 3 bases, the J end by 0 bases, with 9 bases between. The germline gives CDR1 SGHRS, CDR2 YFSETQ. The CDR3 covers 14 residues. CDR3 sequence: CASSSGTMNTEAFF. CDR3 nucleotide sequence: TGCGCCAGCAGCTCAGGGACAATGAACACTGAAGCTTTCTTT.

The CDR3: CASSDSQGQGVFPSGNTIYF. The DNA for the CDR3 is TGTGCCAGCAGCGACTCCCAGGGGCAGGGTGTATTCCCCTCTGGAAACACCATATATTTT. The rearrangement links TRBV9 to TRBJ1-3; D might be TRBD1 (6 bases). The germline gives CDR1 SGDLS, CDR2 YYNGEE. The CDR3 runs to 20 residues. V was shortened by 3 bases and J by 0 bases, with 25 bases between the two germline ends.

This chain joins TRBV25-1 and TRBJ2-1; TRBD2 is a possible D gene (6 bases). Germline CDR1 reads MGHDK; CDR2 reads SYGVNS. The V end lost 3 bases, the J end lost 1 base, and 16 bases lay between the germline ends. This CDR3 is built from 17 residues. The CDR3: CASSDSIVSGSYNEQFF. The CDR3 DNA is TGTGCCAGCAGTGACTCGATAGTTAGCGGATCCTACAATGAGCAGTTCTTC. Based on the CDR3 plus reference TRBV25-1 and TRBJ2-1, the full variable domain is EADIYQTPRYLVIGTGKKITLECSQTMGHDKMYWYQQDPGMELHLIHYSYGVNSTEKGDLSSESTVSRIRTEHFPLTLESARPSHTSQYLCASSDSIVSGSYNEQFFGPGTRLTVL.

CDR3 DNA sequence: TGTGCCTGGAGTAATTCCGGACAGGGTGTAGGTGGCTACACCTTC. It is translated as CAWSNSGQGVGGYTF. The chain uses TRBV30 and TRBJ1-2; 8 bases line up with TRBD1. The V gene's germline CDR1 is GTSNPN and CDR2 SVGIG (reference sequence). With 2 bases clipped from V and 7 bases from J, the junction kept 12 bases outside the gene matches. The CDR3 is 15 amino acids.

This clone has only a few counts. V is TRBV28 and J is TRBJ1-4; weak D call: TRBD1 (5 bases). CDR3 length: 14 amino acids. CDR1 is MDHEN, CDR2 SYDVKM, per germline. Trimming cost V 3 bases and J 6 bases, with 11 bases left between them. The CDR3 bases are TGTGCCAGCAGTTTCGGGGGACTTGATGAAAAACTGTTTTTT. This encodes CASSFGGLDEKLFF.

The rearrangement joins TRBV18 to TRBJ2-5, with 9 bases that match TRBD1. Germline assignment: CDR1 KGHSH and CDR2 LQKENI. The CDR3 has 14 residues. Trimming removed 3 bases from V and 5 bases from J; junction bases left unmatched: 4. Here the CDR3 reads CASSPGQGIETQYF. CDR3 coding DNA: TGTGCCAGCTCACCGGGACAGGGTATTGAGACCCAGTACTTC.

The V and J genes are TRBV9 and TRBJ1-2; 7 nucleotides agree with TRBD1. The germline V gene has CDR1 SGDLS and CDR2 YYNGEE. The CDR3 has 15 residues. Trimming cost V 3 bases and J 6 bases; bases outside gene matches: 11. The CDR3: CASSAVTRQGDGYTF. CDR3 nucleotide sequence: TGTGCCAGCAGCGCCGTAACACGGCAGGGGGATGGCTACACCTTC.

The chain uses TRBV19 and TRBJ2-5; maybe TRBD1 (6 bases). Germline CDR1 and CDR2: LNHDA and SQIVND (reference sequence). The CDR3 runs 14 residues. Trimming cost V 6 bases and J 2 bases, with 13 bases left between them. The CDR3 nucleotides read TGTGCCAGTAGCGATACAGGGCTACAAGAGACCCAGTACTTC. Translated, it gives CASSDTGLQETQYF.

The rearrangement joins TRBV12-3 or TRBV12-4 to TRBJ1-5; tentative D call: TRBD1 (5 bases). The CDR3 has 13 amino acids. Trimming cost V 6 bases and J 6 bases, with 12 bases left between them. In nucleotides, the CDR3 is TGTGCCAGCAGGCCAGGGTTTGGTCAGCCCCAGCATTTT. Protein product: CASRPGFGQPQHF.

This clone was detected a few times. The chain has TRBV4-1 and TRBJ2-7; the D gene is possibly TRBD2 (5 bases). Germline V CDR1 and CDR2: MGHRA, YSYEKL. V lost 4 bases and J 0 bases, leaving 13 bases between the germline ends. There are 15 residues in the CDR3. CDR3 nucleotides: TGCGCCAGCAGCCGCGAGCTGGAGGCCTCCTACGAGCAGTACTTC. Its protein is CASSRELEASYEQYF.

V gene TRBV7-2 combines with J gene TRBJ2-5; 7 nucleotides line up with TRBD1. Germline CDR1 SGHTA, CDR2 FQGNSA. The trim removed 3 bases at V and 5 bases at J, leaving 6 bases unmatched. CDR3 length equals 14 residues. The CDR3 protein is CASSFNRGKETQYF. Here the CDR3 DNA reads TGTGCCAGCAGCTTTAACAGGGGAAAGGAGACCCAGTACTTC.

The gene calls are TRBV10-3 and TRBJ1-3; D gene ambiguous. The V end lost 10 bases, the J end lost 1 base, and 11 bases lay between the germline ends. Germline V gives CDR1 ENHRY, CDR2 SYGVKD. There are 13 residues in the CDR3. The CDR3 spells CATGGGSGNTIYF. In DNA, the CDR3 is TGTGCCACCGGCGGCGGGTCTGGAAACACCATATATTTT.

The V and J genes are TRBV2 and TRBJ1-5; maybe TRBD1 (5 bases). The V and J ends lost 5 bases and 0 bases respectively, with 11 bases between them. In germline, CDR1 is SNHLY, CDR2 FYNNEI. The CDR3 runs to 15 residues. The CDR3 spells CASSKTGNSNQPQHF. For the CDR3, the DNA is TGTGCCAGCAGTAAAACAGGTAATAGCAATCAGCCCCAGCATTTT.